This T cell receptor (beta chain) was identified during a study of T cells in Graves' hyperthyroidism and ophthalmopathy (dated by TCRdb to between 2017 and 2020). With respect to the entire study: Peripheral blood samples were taken at the time of initial diagnosis, prior to any treatment. TCR V-J signatures able to tell the groups apart were searched for in a discovery cohort of 90 to 100 patients, of whom roughly 42 had Graves' ophthalmopathy and more than 55 had stable Graves' hyperthyroidism. After blood sampling, hyperthyroidism patients were treated with methimazole at a starting dose of 30 mg daily, and ophthalmopathy patients were treated with high-dose intravenous methylprednisolone. An independent validation cohort of some 18 hyperthyroidism patients and approximately 16 patients who later progressed to ophthalmopathy tested prospective prediction of ophthalmopathy. Thyroid tissue and blood T-cell repertoires from roughly 6 Graves' hyperthyroidism patients were also compared in the study. TCR Vbeta CDR3 sequencing of 130 to 150 peripheral blood samples (approximately 44 ophthalmopathy, 75 hyperthyroidism and some 17 progressor patients) is reported in the paper. The 80 to 100 discovery patients were randomly divided into training and test sets at a 7:3 ratio. Overall results and qualifications from the work: Most expanded thyroid clonotypes (frequency above 0.001) were also found in blood, which suggests that blood repertoires may mirror thyroid immune responses. No statistical method was used to set the sample size in advance, and investigators knew the group allocation. Ophthalmopathy was separated from stable hyperthyroidism by a 13 V-J signature model, with about 86% sensitivity and 81% to 82% specificity obtained in cross-validation and 80%/75% obtained in testing. In validation, progression to ophthalmopathy was predicted by the model with 70.59% sensitivity and 72% to 80% specificity, a median of approximately 7.1 months before onset.

Amplification of TCR beta CDR3 regions was carried out from RNA transcripts. The first round of RT-PCR for the TCR CDR3 was performed with the HTBI primer set and the Qiagen OneStep RT-PCR kit. A second multiplex PCR round built the libraries, followed by size selection and purification. Libraries were sequenced paired-end with 100 bp reads on an Illumina HiSeq2000. The source study handled its data this way. SOAPnuke was used to process the raw data, with reads discarded if the reads contained adapters or uncalled bases, had a mean Phred below 15, or lacked an exact constant-primer or identifier match. High-quality paired reads were merged using COPE v1.2.5, and each unique nucleotide sequence was defined as a clonotype. Clonotypes were aligned to IMGT TRBV, TRBD and TRBJ reference segments using MiTCR v1.1. The analysis included only V-J combinations with a frequency above 0.0001, which together covered around 99% of the repertoires. A TCS score was defined as the ratio of F50 (clonal expansion) to E x V (chaos), with BLOSUM62-based TCRdist applied between CDR3 peptides within each V-J. Welch's t-statistics and random forest reduced some 510 V-J features to 13, which were used in a naive Bayes classifier (R e1071). Using fastp trimming at Q25 and MiXCR clonotype assembly, TCRdb reanalyzed the public sequencing data and kept in-frame beta chains. Entries are consolidated by CDR3 protein sequence, retaining the most common genes and DNA. The V and J calls here are based on TCRdb, not the publication. The sample table lists about 640,000 distinct CDR3 sequences, roughly 20% of them with a count of one. Under 35% of the sample belongs to the ten largest clones.

CDR1 and CDR2 are drawn from the germline V gene: MNHNS, SASEGT. The CDR3 has 15 amino acids, counting the end cysteine and phenylalanine. Solely the CDR3 DNA is kept, with 45 bases framed from the first base. V drops 2 bases and J drops 2 bases, leaving 10 bases in between. Of note for this clonotype: Its antigen remains unidentified. The input lacks base qualities; no much larger clone sits a single base away.

Ophthalmopathy patients had moderately to severely active disease, Clinical Activity Score of at least 3, NOSPECS grade of at least 4, and duration under 3 months. The study excluded patients with uncontrolled infections, other autoimmune diseases, pregnancy or lactation. Diagnoses were established on the basis of clinical symptoms, serum thyroxine and TRAb, thyroid ultrasound, and orbital computed tomography. Ficoll-Paque density gradient centrifugation was used to isolate PBMCs from 10 ml of fresh peripheral blood. Total RNA was extracted using Trizol reagent, and RNA quality was assessed on an Agilent 2100 Bioanalyzer.

The material sequenced was blood. The chain links TRBV6-1 with TRBJ2-1, with the D gene not clear enough to name. The sequence derives from a young man with Graves' ophthalmopathy. The sequenced DNA is TGTGCCAGCAGTGAAAAGGTGCCTACCTACAATGAGCAGTTCTTC. Translated, it reads CASSEKVPTYNEQFF.